The T cell receptor (beta chain) under discussion was sequenced for a study of T cell changes during pregnancy in multiple sclerosis. This table comes from immunoSEQ multiplex PCR, and its TCRdb copy is limited to in-frame clones, with some not included. This sample carries about 32,000 clones, over 85% of them seen once, and the ten largest clones take about 5%. This CDR3 is 14 amino acids long. J gave up 6 bases and V 8 bases, and 7 bases lay outside the gene matches. CDR1 MNHNS and CDR2 SASEGT come from the germline V gene. This clone was detected only a few times. The sample in question was CD8+ T cells from peripheral blood mononuclear cells, obtained in the first trimester of pregnancy. V is TRBV6-1 and J is TRBJ2-2, with 9 bases lining up with TRBD1. The receptor was derived from a female donor with multiple sclerosis, enrolled in a pregnancy study. CDR3 region: CASSRTGEAGELFF. The CDR3, as DNA: TGTGCCAGCTCCCGGACAGGGGAGGCCGGGGAGCTGTTTTTT.